This TCR beta chain appears in the sequencing data of a study of T cells after yellow fever vaccination. At the level of the study: Some fractions had low cell numbers, and these were prepared with SMART-Seq v4 Ultra Low Input.

TCRdb ran MiXCR on the 5' RACE reads and lists one entry per CDR3 protein. The table shows about 340,000 distinct CDR3 sequences, with 3% to 4.5% occurring only once. Trimming removed 5 bases from V and 11 bases from J, with 24 bases in between. This CDR3 region has 15 residues. CDR1 is SEHNR, CDR2 FQNEAQ, per germline (reference sequence). The sequenced sample was PBMCs, obtained 5 days after the yellow fever booster vaccination. The chain combines TRBV7-9 with TRBJ1-1; a weak D match, TRBD1 (6 bases). The clonotype originates from a young man who received the YFV17D yellow fever vaccine. The CDR3 nucleotides are TGTGCCAGCAGCAACCGGCTCGGGACACAGGGAGGGGCTTTCTTT. Translation: CASSNRLGTQGGAFF.